This record concerns one T cell receptor beta chain sequence. TCRdb keeps only in-frame clones here, not all; method: immunoSEQ multiplex PCR. The sample gives 25,000 to 35,000 clones, approximately 80% of which show up once; roughly 42% is in the top ten. The source of the sample is a study of blood T cell repertoires in COVID-19. Germline values: CDR1 SGHKS, CDR2 YYEKEE (reference sequence). J was trimmed by 6 bases and V by 6 bases; bases with no gene match: 9. The CDR3 is 13 residues long. This clonotype originated in a woman of 80 years or more with acute or convalescent COVID-19. This sequence joins TRBV5-5 and TRBJ2-7; 7 positions match TRBD2. Sample: peripheral blood. The CDR3 reads CASTPMGGGEQYF. The CDR3 nucleotides read TGTGCCAGCACCCCGATGGGGGGGGGCGAGCAGTACTTC.